The 18 T cell receptor beta chains listed next were all sequenced from one sample in a study of blood T cell repertoires in COVID-19. TCRdb's table, derived via immunoSEQ multiplex PCR, lists solely in-frame clones and lacks some. The sample yields about 280,000 clones, about 83% seen once. Sequencing input: PBMCs or T cells enriched from blood (not recorded which). These receptors all stem from a woman aged 40 to 50 who had recovered from COVID-19.

This sequence joins TRBV30 and TRBJ2-1; 11 bases match TRBD2. The germline V gene has CDR1 GTSNPN and CDR2 SVGIG (reference sequence). After removal of 0 bases from V and 5 bases from J, the junction contained 0 bases not matched to a gene. The length of the CDR3 is 14 residues. CDR3 bases: TGTGCCTGGAGTGTACTAGCGGGGGACAATGAGCAGTTCTTC. It yields the protein CAWSVLAGDNEQFF.

This chain links TRBV5-5 with TRBJ2-1, with 8 bases matching TRBD2. The CDR3 has 15 amino acids. V gave up 1 base and J gave up 5 bases; unmatched junction bases: 5. CDR1 SGHKS and CDR2 YYEKEE come from the germline V gene (reference sequence). The chain's CDR3 is CASSLRTSGDNEQFF. The CDR3 DNA follows: TGTGCCAGCAGCTTGCGTACTAGCGGAGACAATGAGCAGTTCTTC.

This clone appeared a single time. This rearrangement joins TRBV29-1 to TRBJ1-2; 12 bases align to TRBD1. This CDR3 has 15 amino acids. Germline-derived CDR1 and CDR2 are SQVTM and ANQGSEA. Germline trimming cut 7 bases from V and 4 bases from J; bases unmatched to any gene: 10. The CDR3 here is CSAAPGTGGVYGYTF. In DNA form, the CDR3 reads TGCAGCGCCGCCCCGGGGACAGGGGGCGTCTATGGCTACACCTTC.

This clone showed up just a few times. The CDR3 loop is CASSLVGGGGYGYTF. As DNA, the CDR3 is TGTGCCAGCAGCCTAGTCGGGGGAGGGGGCTATGGCTACACCTTC. V usage is TRBV7-9 and J usage is TRBJ1-2, with D tentatively TRBD1 (6 bases). The V end was cut by 5 bases, the J end by 4 bases, with 17 bases between. This CDR3 has 15 amino acids. Germline V gene sequence: CDR1 SEHNR, CDR2 FQNEAQ (reference sequence).

This sequence joins TRBV9 and TRBJ2-1, with D unclear. Between the trimmed V and J ends, which lost 4 bases and 7 bases, there was a span of 18 bases. CDR3 size: 15 residues. In germline, CDR1 is SGDLS, CDR2 YYNGEE. The CDR3 spells CASSPPGFDLNEQFF. CDR3 sequence (DNA): TGTGCCAGCAGCCCCCCGGGTTTTGATCTAAATGAGCAGTTCTTC. Drawing the rest from reference TRBV9 and TRBJ2-1, the complete variable domain is DSGVTQTPKHLITATGQRVTLRCSPRSGDLSVYWYQQSLDQGLQFLIQYYNGEERAKGNILERFSAQQFPDLHSELNLSSLELGDSALYFCASSPPGFDLNEQFFGPGTRLTVL.

The chain links TRBV28 to TRBJ2-5, with 10 bases that match TRBD2. Trimming cost V 3 bases and J 1 base; bases outside gene matches: 5. This CDR3 contains 16 residues. Germline lookup yields CDR1 MDHEN and CDR2 SYDVKM. Here the CDR3 reads CASSFSLAGAQETQYF. In nucleotides, the CDR3 is TGTGCCAGCAGTTTTAGTCTAGCGGGGGCCCAAGAGACCCAGTACTTC.

This clone came up once. The CDR3 reads CASSGPGQLRETQYF. CDR3 coding DNA: TGTGCCAGCAGTGGGCCGGGACAGTTAAGAGAGACCCAGTACTTC. V and J are TRBV28 and TRBJ2-5; TRBD1 matches 7 bases. Germline V gene data show CDR1 as MDHEN and CDR2 as SYDVKM. Unmatched junction bases numbered 10, after V lost 5 bases and J lost 4 bases. This CDR3 has 15 amino acids. Filled out from reference TRBV28 and TRBJ2-5, the complete variable domain reads DVKVTQSSRYLVKRTGEKVFLECVQDMDHENMFWYRQDPGLGLRLIYFSYDVKMKEKGDIPEGYSVSREKKERFSLILESASTNQTSMYLCASSGPGQLRETQYFGPGTRLLVL.

This clone showed up just once. The V gene is TRBV7-8, the J gene TRBJ1-1, with 9 positions matching TRBD1. V lost 0 bases to trimming and J lost 7 bases; unmatched junction nucleotides: 9. Germline loops: CDR1 SGHVS, CDR2 FQNEAQ. The length of the CDR3 is 16 residues. DNA for the CDR3: TGTGCCAGCAGCTTAGCCTGGGTCGAGGACAGGGGTGAAGCTTTCTTT. Translating it yields CASSLAWVEDRGEAFF. The full variable domain, completed using reference TRBV7-8 and TRBJ1-1, is GAGVSQSPRYKVAKRGQDVALRCDPISGHVSLFWYQQALGQGPEFLTYFQNEAQLDKSGLPSDRFFAERPEGSVSTLKIQRTQQEDSAVYLCASSLAWVEDRGEAFFGQGTRLTVV.

This clone was seen more than once but under ten times. This chain uses TRBV6-4 with TRBJ1-1, with D possibly being TRBD1 (6 bases). This CDR3 is 14 amino acids long. Germline V gene sequence: CDR1 MRHNA, CDR2 SNTAGT. The germline V and J ends were trimmed by 8 bases and 1 base, with 14 bases remaining between them. In DNA, the CDR3 is TGTGCCAGCCTCCAGCGGGGGCAGAACACTGAAGCTTTCTTT. It codes for CASLQRGQNTEAFF.

CDR3 protein: CATGTGDNNEQFF. The CDR3 nucleotides are TGTGCCACCGGGACTGGAGATAACAATGAGCAGTTCTTC. The V and J genes are TRBV15 and TRBJ2-1; D perhaps matches TRBD2 (6 bases). V lost 8 bases and J lost 5, with 13 bases in between. Germline CDR1 LNHNV, CDR2 YYDKDF (reference sequence). The length of the CDR3 is 13 residues.

The chain uses TRBV2 and TRBJ1-1; 9 nucleotides match TRBD1. The CDR3 loop spans 15 amino acids. Germline V CDR1 and CDR2: SNHLY, FYNNEI. V dropped 3 bases and J dropped 1; count of bases not matched to a gene: 3. The CDR3 loop reads CASSEPGQGNTEAFF. CDR3 nucleotides: TGTGCCAGCAGTGAGCCGGGACAGGGGAACACTGAAGCTTTCTTT. Combining the CDR3 with reference TRBV2 and TRBJ1-1 gives the whole variable domain EPEVTQTPSHQVTQMGQEVILRCVPISNHLYFYWYRQILGQKVEFLVSFYNNEISEKSEIFDDQFSVERPDGSNFTLKIRSTKLEDSAMYFCASSEPGQGNTEAFFGQGTRLTVV.

This sequence joins TRBV6-5 and TRBJ2-7; tentatively, D is TRBD2 (6 bases). From germline, CDR1 is MNHEY and CDR2 SVGAGI. This CDR3 has 15 amino acids. Trimming cost V 0 bases and J 13 bases, with 22 bases left between them. The CDR3 spells CASSYSSSGVRESYF. CDR3 bases: TGTGCCAGCAGTTACTCTTCATCCGGCGTTCGGGAGTCTTACTTC.

V gene TRBV28 combines with J gene TRBJ1-5; D might be TRBD1 (5 bases). Trimming shortened V by 3 bases and J by 9 bases, and 6 bases separated the two germline ends. Germline CDR1 reads MDHEN; CDR2 reads SYDVKM. The CDR3 runs 11 residues. The CDR3 DNA sequence: TGTGCCAGCAGTTTTAGGGGGCCCCAGCATTTT. Encoded protein: CASSFRGPQHF.

This clone was seen more than once but under ten times. The V call is TRBV7-9, the J call TRBJ1-1; no definite D call. This CDR3 has 16 residues. Germline V gene data show CDR1 as SEHNR and CDR2 as FQNEAQ (reference sequence). V was cut by 3 bases and J by 0 bases, with 14 bases left in between. The CDR3 DNA reads as TGTGCCAGCAGCTTTGGCGGGAAAGGATTGAACACTGAAGCTTTCTTT. Protein product: CASSFGGKGLNTEAFF.

This clone showed up just once. The V and J genes are TRBV2 and TRBJ2-1; 7 positions agree with TRBD2. The CDR3 consists of 12 residues. Germline loops: CDR1 SNHLY, CDR2 FYNNEI. J was trimmed by 10 bases and V by 5 bases; bases with no gene match: 5. The CDR3 DNA reads TGTGCCAGCAGTTTGGGACTACTAGAGCAGTTCTTC. It encodes CASSLGLLEQFF.

The rearrangement joins TRBV29-1 to TRBJ1-1; D is undetermined. The CDR3 consists of 12 residues. The germline V gene encodes CDR1 SQVTM and CDR2 ANQGSEA. V lost 0 bases and J 5 bases, leaving 7 bases between the germline ends. This CDR3 reads CSVEDPGTEAFF. The CDR3, as DNA: TGCAGCGTTGAAGATCCCGGGACTGAAGCTTTCTTT.

Turning to this clone: The junction departs from germline at one end; a sequencing error may be responsible. This chain links TRBV29-1 with TRBJ1-2; D uncertain. The CDR3 is 13 amino acids. Germline lookup yields CDR1 SQVTM and CDR2 ANQGSEA. The chain's CDR3 is CSAEDRANYGYTF. DNA for the CDR3: TGCAGCGCTGAAGACCGAGCTAACTATGGCTACACCTTC.

This chain joins TRBV5-1 and TRBJ2-1; 9 bases align to TRBD2. CDR1 and CDR2 (germline): SGHRS, YFSETQ. This CDR3 has 15 amino acids. V lost 0 bases and J lost 6; bases outside the gene matches: 4. DNA of the CDR3: TGCGCCAGCAGCTTGGTGTTAGCGGGAGTCAATGAGCAGTTCTTC. Its protein product is CASSLVLAGVNEQFF.